The clone carrying this T cell receptor beta chain was observed at least ten times. Original processing notes: The distant-metastasis classifier for papillary thyroid cancer was built from CDR3 differences across clinicopathological groups. TCRdb re-called clones via MiXCR from the PCR reads. TCRdb, rather than the study authors, made the V and J calls. The table records approximately 40,000 clones, roughly 10% of them present only once. This sample was included in a study of metastatic and nonmetastatic thyroid tumors. No patient received treatment before thyroid surgery. The CDR3 has 15 residues. The V gene's germline CDR1 is KGHDR and CDR2 SFDVKD. V lost 3 bases to trimming and J lost 5 bases; unmatched junction nucleotides: 7.

The chain couples TRBV24-1 to TRBJ2-7; 9 positions match TRBD1. The sample comprised blood. This receptor was identified in a female donor with papillary thyroid cancer or a benign thyroid nodule (not recorded which). Some clones in this sample may be carry-over from other donors' samples. CDR3 in amino acids: CATSDPWTGADEQYF. The CDR3 region has the DNA TGTGCCACCAGTGATCCGTGGACAGGGGCGGACGAGCAGTACTTC.